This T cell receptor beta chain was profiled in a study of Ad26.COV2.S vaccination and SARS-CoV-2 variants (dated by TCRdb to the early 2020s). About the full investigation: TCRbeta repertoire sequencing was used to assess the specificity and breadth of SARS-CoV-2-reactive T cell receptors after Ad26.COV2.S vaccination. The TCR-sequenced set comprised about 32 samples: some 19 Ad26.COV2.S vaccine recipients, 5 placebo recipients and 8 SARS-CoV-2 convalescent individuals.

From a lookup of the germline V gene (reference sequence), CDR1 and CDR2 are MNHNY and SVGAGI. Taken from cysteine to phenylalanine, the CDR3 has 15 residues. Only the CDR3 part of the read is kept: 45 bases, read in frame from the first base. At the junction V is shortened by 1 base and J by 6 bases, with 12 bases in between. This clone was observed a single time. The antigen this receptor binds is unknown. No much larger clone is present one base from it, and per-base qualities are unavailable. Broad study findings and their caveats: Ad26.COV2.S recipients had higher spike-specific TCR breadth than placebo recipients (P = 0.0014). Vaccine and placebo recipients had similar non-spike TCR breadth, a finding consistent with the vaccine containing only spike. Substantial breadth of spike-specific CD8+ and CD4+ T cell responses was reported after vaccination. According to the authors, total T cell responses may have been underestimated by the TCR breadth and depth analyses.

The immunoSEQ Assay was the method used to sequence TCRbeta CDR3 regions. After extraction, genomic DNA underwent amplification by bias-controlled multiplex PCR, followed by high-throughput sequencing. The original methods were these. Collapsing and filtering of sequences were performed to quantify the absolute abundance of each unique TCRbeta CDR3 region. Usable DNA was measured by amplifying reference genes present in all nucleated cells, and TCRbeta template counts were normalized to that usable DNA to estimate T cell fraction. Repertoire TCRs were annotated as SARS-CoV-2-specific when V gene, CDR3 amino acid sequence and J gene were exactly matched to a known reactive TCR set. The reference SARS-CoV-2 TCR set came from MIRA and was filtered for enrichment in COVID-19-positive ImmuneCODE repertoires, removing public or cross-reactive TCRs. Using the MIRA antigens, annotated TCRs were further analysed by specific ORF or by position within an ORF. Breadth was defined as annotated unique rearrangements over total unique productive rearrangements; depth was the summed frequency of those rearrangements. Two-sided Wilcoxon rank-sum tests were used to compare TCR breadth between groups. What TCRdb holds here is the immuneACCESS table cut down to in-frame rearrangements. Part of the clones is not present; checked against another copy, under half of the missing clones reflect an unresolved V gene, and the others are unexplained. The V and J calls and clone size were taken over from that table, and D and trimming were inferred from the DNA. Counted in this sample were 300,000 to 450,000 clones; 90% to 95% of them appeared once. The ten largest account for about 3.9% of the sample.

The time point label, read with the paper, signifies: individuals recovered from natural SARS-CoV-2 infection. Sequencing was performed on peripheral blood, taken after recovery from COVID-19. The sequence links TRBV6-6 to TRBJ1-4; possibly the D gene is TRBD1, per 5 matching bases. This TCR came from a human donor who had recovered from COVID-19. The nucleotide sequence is TGTGCCAGCAGTTACTTACGGGGGATCGATGAAAAACTGTTTTTT. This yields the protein CASSYLRGIDEKLFF.